These T cell receptor beta chains were read from a single sample in a study of blood T cells in healthy people across ages. Each CDR3 protein gets one entry after TCRdb re-called the 5' RACE reads with MiXCR. Found here are about 290,000 distinct CDR3 sequences, roughly 26% of them singletons; the top ten hold 25% to 35%. The sequencing input was blood. These receptors were collected from a woman between 70 and 85 years old in good health. The CDR3 runs from the conserved cysteine through the conserved F or W. The D gene is left open where the match is weak. Part of the rows lack a size; the others show once, few, many or a class for expanded clones.

clone size: few
V gene: TRBV20-1
D gene: TRBD2
J gene: TRBJ2-2
CDR3 DNA: TGCAGTGCTAGTCCCGGGACTAGGACCGGGGAGCTGTTTTTT
CDR3 protein: CSASPGTRTGELFF

clone size: .
V gene: TRBV9
D gene: TRBD2
J gene: TRBJ2-5
CDR3 DNA: TGTGCCAGCAGCGCCCAGACTAGCGGGGAAGAGACCCAGTACTTC
CDR3 protein: CASSAQTSGEETQYF

clone size: .
V gene: TRBV4-1
D gene: .
J gene: TRBJ2-1
CDR3 DNA: TGCGCCAGCAGCCACCGAATAGACAATGAGCAGTTCTTC
CDR3 protein: CASSHRIDNEQFF

clone size: few
V gene: TRBV20-1
D gene: .
J gene: TRBJ2-7
CDR3 DNA: TGCAGTGCTAGAGATTGGAGGGGCGGAGGTTCCTACGAGCAGTACTTC
CDR3 protein: CSARDWRGGGSYEQYF

clone size: .
V gene: TRBV6-2/TRBV6-3
D gene: .
J gene: TRBJ2-7
CDR3 DNA: TGTGCCAGCAGTTACGTCGCGGGCCCACTCCGGGAGCAGTACTTC
CDR3 protein: CASSYVAGPLREQYF

clone size: few
V gene: TRBV20-1
D gene: TRBD1
J gene: TRBJ2-3
CDR3 DNA: TGCAGTGCGGGACCGGGACAGGGTCTTTCAGATACGCAGTATTTT
CDR3 protein: CSAGPGQGLSDTQYF

clone size: .
V gene: TRBV7-2
D gene: .
J gene: TRBJ2-6
CDR3 DNA: TGTGCCAGCAGCCCTCGGTTGGGCTCTGGGGCCAACGTCCTGACTTTC
CDR3 protein: CASSPRLGSGANVLTF

clone size: few
V gene: TRBV28
D gene: TRBD2
J gene: TRBJ2-1
CDR3 DNA: TGTGCCAGCAGTTTGGGGGGGTTTTTAGACAATGAGCAGTTCTTC
CDR3 protein: CASSLGGFLDNEQFF

clone size: few
V gene: TRBV7-2
D gene: .
J gene: TRBJ2-2
CDR3 DNA: TGTGCCAGCAGCACCGATCCCCGCACCGGGGAGCTGTTTTTT
CDR3 protein: CASSTDPRTGELFF

clone size: few
V gene: TRBV24-1
D gene: .
J gene: TRBJ2-7
CDR3 DNA: TGTGCCACCGCTCCCTACGAGCAGTACTTC
CDR3 protein: CATAPYEQYF

clone size: .
V gene: TRBV15
D gene: .
J gene: TRBJ2-1
CDR3 DNA: TGTGCCACCAACAGAGCCCTCCACAATGAGCAGTTCTTC
CDR3 protein: CATNRALHNEQFF

clone size: .
V gene: TRBV5-1
D gene: .
J gene: TRBJ1-1
CDR3 DNA: TGCGCCAGCAGCTTTACAGGGATGGGAATGAACACTGAAGCTTTCTTT
CDR3 protein: CASSFTGMGMNTEAFF

clone size: .
V gene: TRBV6-6
D gene: TRBD2
J gene: TRBJ2-2
CDR3 DNA: TGTGCCAGCAGAACAATAGCGGGCCCGAACACCGGGGAGCTGTTTTTT
CDR3 protein: CASRTIAGPNTGELFF

clone size: few
V gene: TRBV27
D gene: TRBD2
J gene: TRBJ2-3
CDR3 DNA: TGTGCCAGCAGCCCTCGACGGGACTATGGCGCAGATACGCAGTATTTT
CDR3 protein: CASSPRRDYGADTQYF

clone size: .
V gene: TRBV29-1
D gene: .
J gene: TRBJ1-2
CDR3 DNA: TGCAGCGTTGAAGAACGGGGCGGCTACACCTTC
CDR3 protein: CSVEERGGYTF

clone size: .
V gene: TRBV5-1
D gene: .
J gene: TRBJ2-5
CDR3 DNA: TGCGCCAGCAGCTTGGAGGTACGGGAGACCCAGTACTTC
CDR3 protein: CASSLEVRETQYF

clone size: many
V gene: TRBV2
D gene: .
J gene: TRBJ1-6
CDR3 DNA: TGTGCCAGCAAGGAAAGCTCCTATAATTCACCCCTCCACTTT
CDR3 protein: CASKESSYNSPLHF

clone size: .
V gene: TRBV25-1
D gene: .
J gene: TRBJ1-1
CDR3 DNA: TGTGCCAGCAGTGAATATGACTCCAGCCCGAACACTGAAGCTTTCTTT
CDR3 protein: CASSEYDSSPNTEAFF

clone size: .
V gene: TRBV2
D gene: .
J gene: TRBJ2-4
CDR3 DNA: TGTGCCAGCAGGACAGGAAACATTCAGTACTTC
CDR3 protein: CASRTGNIQYF

clone size: .
V gene: TRBV20-1
D gene: .
J gene: TRBJ1-3
CDR3 DNA: TGCAGTGCTAATACCGGGGCCTTCTCTGGAAACACCATATATTTT
CDR3 protein: CSANTGAFSGNTIYF

clone size: many
V gene: TRBV7-8
D gene: .
J gene: TRBJ2-7
CDR3 DNA: TGTGCCAGCAGCAGGACTACACTGCGGGAGCAGTACTTC
CDR3 protein: CASSRTTLREQYF